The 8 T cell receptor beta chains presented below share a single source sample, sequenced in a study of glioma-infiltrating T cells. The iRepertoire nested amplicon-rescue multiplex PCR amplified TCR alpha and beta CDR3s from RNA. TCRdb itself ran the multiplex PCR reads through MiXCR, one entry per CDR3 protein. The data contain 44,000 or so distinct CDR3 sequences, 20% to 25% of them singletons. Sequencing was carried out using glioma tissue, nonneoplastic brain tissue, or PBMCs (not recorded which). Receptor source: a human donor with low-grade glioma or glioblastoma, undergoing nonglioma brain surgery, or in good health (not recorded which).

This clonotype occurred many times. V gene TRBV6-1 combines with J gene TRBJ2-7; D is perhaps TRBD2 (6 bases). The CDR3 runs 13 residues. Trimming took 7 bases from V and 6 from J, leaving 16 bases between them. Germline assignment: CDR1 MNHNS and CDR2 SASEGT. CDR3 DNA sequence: TGTGCCAGCACGGCTTTCCGGCGGGGCGAGCAGTACGTC. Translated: CASTAFRRGEQYV.

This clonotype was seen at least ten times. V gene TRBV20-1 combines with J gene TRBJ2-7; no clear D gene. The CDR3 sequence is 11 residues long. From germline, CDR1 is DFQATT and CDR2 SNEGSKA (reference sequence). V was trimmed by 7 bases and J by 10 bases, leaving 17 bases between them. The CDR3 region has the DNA TGCAGTGTTCAAAACGGCCTCCCCCAGTACGTC. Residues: CSVQNGLPQYV.

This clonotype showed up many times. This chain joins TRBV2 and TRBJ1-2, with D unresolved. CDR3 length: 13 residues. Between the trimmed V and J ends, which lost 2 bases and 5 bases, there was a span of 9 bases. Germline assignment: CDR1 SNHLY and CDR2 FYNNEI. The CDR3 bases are TGTGCCAGCAGTGAACCCAGGTTTTATGGCTACACCTTC. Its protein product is CASSEPRFYGYTF.

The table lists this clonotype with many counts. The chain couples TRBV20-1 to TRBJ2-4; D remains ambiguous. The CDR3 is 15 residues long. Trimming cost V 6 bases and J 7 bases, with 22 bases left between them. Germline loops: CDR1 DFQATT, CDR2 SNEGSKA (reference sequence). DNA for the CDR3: TGCAGTGCAGTCCGTACACAGCTGTCCGGGAACATTCAGTACTTC. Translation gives CSAVRTQLSGNIQYF.

Written as DNA, the CDR3 is TGTGCCAGCAGTATACCGCTCCAACCCGGGGAGCTGTTTTTT. This codes for CASSIPLQPGELFF. The chain joins TRBV12-3 or TRBV12-4 to TRBJ2-2, with unresolved D. The V gene lost 5 bases and the J gene lost 6 bases, with 13 bases spanning the gap. The CDR3 covers 14 residues.

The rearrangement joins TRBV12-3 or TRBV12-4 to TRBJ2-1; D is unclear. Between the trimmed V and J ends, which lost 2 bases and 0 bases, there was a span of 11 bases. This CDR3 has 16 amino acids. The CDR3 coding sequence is TGTGCCAGCAGTTTATATGAGGTCCGCTCCTACAATGAGCAGTTCTTC. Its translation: CASSLYEVRSYNEQFF.

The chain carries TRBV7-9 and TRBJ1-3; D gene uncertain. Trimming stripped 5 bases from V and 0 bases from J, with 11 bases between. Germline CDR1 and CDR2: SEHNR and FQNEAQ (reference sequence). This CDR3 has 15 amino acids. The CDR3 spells CASSPAGSSGNTIYF. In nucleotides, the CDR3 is TGTGCCAGCAGCCCAGCAGGAAGCTCTGGAAACACCATATATTTT. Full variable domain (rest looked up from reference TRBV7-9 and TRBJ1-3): DTGVSQNPRHKITKRGQNVTFRCDPISEHNRLYWYRQTLGQGPEFLTYFQNEAQLEKSRLLSDRFSAERPKGSFSTLEIQRTEQGDSAMYLCASSPAGSSGNTIYFGEGSWLTVV.

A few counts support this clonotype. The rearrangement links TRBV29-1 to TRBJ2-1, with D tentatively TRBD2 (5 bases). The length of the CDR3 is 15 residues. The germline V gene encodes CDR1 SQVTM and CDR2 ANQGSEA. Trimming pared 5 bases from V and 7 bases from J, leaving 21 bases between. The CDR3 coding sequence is TGCAGCGTTAATGTCTGGACTTCGGCTACAAATGAGCAGTTCTTC. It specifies CSVNVWTSATNEQFF.